This T cell receptor (beta chain) is from a study of blood T cells in healthy people across ages. General study results and limits: TCR beta diversity was tightly associated with the proportion of naive T cells. Aged donors had fewer naive CD4+ cells and lower diversity than long-lived donors. The diversity estimates, figures obtained from one million T cells, were considered underestimates. Unsorted PBMCs blocked a conclusive comparison of naive and antigen-experienced cells.

Primers used in a second PCR of about 6 to 12 cycles were a sample-barcoded 5' primer and a J-beta primer mix. TCRdb independently ran MiXCR on the 5' RACE reads; one entry per CDR3 protein. The data hold fewer than 950,000 distinct CDR3 sequences, with roughly 40% observed a single time. Turning to this clonotype: Its cognate antigen is unknown. At one boundary the junction diverges from the germline segment, which might be a read error.

The germline CDR1 and CDR2 sequences are SEHNR and FQNEAQ (reference sequence). CDR3 length equals 13 residues. The chain employs TRBV7-9 and TRBJ1-1; TRBD1 agrees at 8 bases. Sequences were obtained from blood. This clonotype was sampled from a man between 18 and 35 years old in good health. The CDR3 spells CASSSPTGEVAFF. The CDR3 bases are TGTGCCAGTAGCTCACCGACAGGGGAAGTAGCTTTCTTT.